This T cell receptor (beta chain) was sequenced in a study of cytomegalovirus exposure and HLA in healthy donors. Study-level background: The approximately 720 first-cohort repertoires and the 95 to 150 validation repertoires shared the same platform, a later analysis reported.

From the roughly 120-subject validation cohort, which was separate from the roughly 710-subject first cohort, the donors were drawn. Findings and limits, study-wide: Researchers counted 180 or so TCR beta chains as cytomegalovirus-associated. The CMV antigen specificity of a few CMV-associated chains was confirmed through in vitro analysis.

The table came from immunoSEQ multiplex PCR; TCRdb's copy has only in-frame clones and leaves some out. The table records 100,000 to 150,000 clones, roughly 93% of them present only once. Trimming at V came to 4 bases and at J to 3 bases, leaving 5 bases not matched to a gene. This CDR3 is 15 amino acids long. CDR1 and CDR2 (germline): MNHEY, SMNVEV (reference sequence). Comments on this clone: The antigen remains unidentified.

The sequencing sample was made of PBMCs. The J gene is TRBJ2-7, the V gene TRBV27, with TRBD2 identical over 11 bases. The receptor was derived from a woman aged 18-29 years in good health and CMV-seronegative. CDR3 residues: CASSSVAGGSYEQYF. The CDR3 bases are TGTGCCAGCAGTTCTGTAGCGGGGGGGAGCTACGAGCAGTACTTC.